The 5 T cell receptor beta chains given below trace back to one sample, sequenced in a study of neoadjuvant anti-PD-1 for oral cavity cancer. Documented time point: after neoadjuvant nivolumab, at surgical resection. Using immunoSEQ multiplex PCR, the repertoire was profiled, and TCRdb retains in-frame clones only, with some absent. The profile shows 40,000 or so clones, around 40% of them singletons. The source was tumor tissue, collected after nivolumab (anti-PD-1) treatment. Every receptor here comes from a person aged 35 to 85 with oral cavity squamous cell carcinoma.

The rearrangement joins TRBV29-1 to TRBJ2-3, with 12 bases matching TRBD1. The germline gives CDR1 SQVTM, CDR2 ANQGSEA. CDR3 length equals 15 residues. V shed 4 bases, J shed 6 bases, and the junction held 8 bases outside the gene matches. The CDR3 is CSVGGGQGARDTQYF. The CDR3 bases are TGCAGCGTTGGTGGGGGACAGGGGGCGAGGGATACGCAGTATTTT.

Here the CDR3 reads CASSFGLLRGSTDTQYF. CDR3 bases: TGTGCCAGCAGTTTCGGATTGTTGCGGGGAAGCACAGATACGCAGTATTTT. V is TRBV27 and J is TRBJ2-3; D is possibly TRBD2 (6 bases). Germline assignment: CDR1 MNHEY and CDR2 SMNVEV (reference sequence). V was cut by 3 bases and J by 0 bases, with 16 bases left in between. The CDR3 is 17 amino acids.

The genes are TRBV5-1 and TRBJ2-5, with 7 bases lining up with TRBD1. From germline, CDR1 is SGHRS and CDR2 YFSETQ. The CDR3 sequence is 14 residues long. V dropped 3 bases and J dropped 3; count of bases not matched to a gene: 5. The CDR3 is CASSSGDRKETQYF. The CDR3 nucleotides are TGCGCCAGCAGCTCAGGGGACAGAAAAGAGACCCAGTACTTC. Using reference TRBV5-1 and TRBJ2-5 for the parts outside the CDR3, the full variable domain is KAGVTQTPRYLIKTRGQQVTLSCSPISGHRSVSWYQQTPGQGLQFLFEYFSETQRNKGNFPGRFSGRQFSNSRSEMNVSTLELGDSALYLCASSSGDRKETQYFGPGTRLLVL.

The CDR3 is CAWRGLAGGKNTIYF. DNA of the CDR3: TGTGCCTGGAGGGGCTTAGCAGGGGGCAAAAACACCATATATTTT. The chain links TRBV30 to TRBJ1-3, with 8 bases lining up with TRBD1. The CDR3 extends over 15 amino acids. The germline V gene encodes CDR1 GTSNPN and CDR2 SVGIG (reference sequence). J gave up 6 bases and V 3 bases, and 10 bases lay outside the gene matches.

The rearrangement uses TRBV7-6 and TRBJ2-6; D is perhaps TRBD1 (6 bases). The CDR3 totals 18 residues. Germline V CDR1 and CDR2: SGHVS, FNYEAQ. The V end was cut by 2 bases, the J end by 0 bases, with 14 bases between. The DNA for the CDR3 is TGTGCCAGCAGCTTAATCGTACAGGGATTCTCTGGGGCCAACGTCCTGACTTTC. Translating gives CASSLIVQGFSGANVLTF.